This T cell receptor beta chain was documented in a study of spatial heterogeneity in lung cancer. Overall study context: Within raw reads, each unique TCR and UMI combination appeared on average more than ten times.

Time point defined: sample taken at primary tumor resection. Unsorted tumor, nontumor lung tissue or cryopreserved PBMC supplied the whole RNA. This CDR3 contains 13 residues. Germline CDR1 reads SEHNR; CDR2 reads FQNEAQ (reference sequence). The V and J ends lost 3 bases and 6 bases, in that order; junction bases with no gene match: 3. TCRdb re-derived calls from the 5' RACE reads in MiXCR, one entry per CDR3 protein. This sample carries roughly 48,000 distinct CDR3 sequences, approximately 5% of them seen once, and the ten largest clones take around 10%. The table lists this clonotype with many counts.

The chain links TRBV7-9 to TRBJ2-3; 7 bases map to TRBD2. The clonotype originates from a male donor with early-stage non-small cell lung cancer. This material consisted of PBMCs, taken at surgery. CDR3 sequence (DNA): TGTGCCAGCAGCTTTGTGGGAGGGGATACGCAGTATTTT. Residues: CASSFVGGDTQYF.